Listed here are 27 T cell receptor beta chains from one sample, sequenced in a study of cytomegalovirus exposure and HLA in healthy donors. Primers: 60 Vbeta forward and 13 Jbeta reverse. Only in-frame clones appear in the TCRdb table, and some are missing; sequencing was by immunoSEQ multiplex PCR. Among over 150,000 clones listed, around 75% were seen once. The sample comprised PBMCs. These TCRs come from a male donor in good health and CMV-seronegative.

Only a few counts were recorded for this clone. The J gene is TRBJ2-3, the V gene TRBV6-4; the match to TRBD2 covers 8 bases. There are 15 residues in the CDR3. Germline CDR1 MRHNA, CDR2 SNTAGT. The trim removed 7 bases at V and 0 bases at J, leaving 6 bases unmatched. CDR3 amino acids: CASTFSSGSTDTQYF. CDR3 bases: TGTGCCAGCACCTTTTCTAGCGGGAGCACAGATACGCAGTATTTT.

The J gene is TRBJ2-7, the V gene TRBV5-8; 9 bases are a match to TRBD2. The V gene's germline CDR1 is SGHTS and CDR2 YDEGEE. CDR3 length: 15 residues. J was trimmed by 2 bases and V by 1 base; bases with no gene match: 4. Here the CDR3 DNA reads TGTGCCAGCAGCTTGTACCTAGCGGGGACCTACGAGCAGTACTTC. Amino acid sequence: CASSLYLAGTYEQYF. The whole variable domain, remainder taken from reference TRBV5-8 and TRBJ2-7, is EAGVTQSPTHLIKTRGQQATLRCSPISGHTSVYWYQQALGLGLQFLLWYDEGEERNRGNFPPRFSGRQFPNYSSELNVNALELEDSALYLCASSLYLAGTYEQYFGPGTRLTVT.

The table lists this clone with a count of one. The chain is built from TRBV27 and TRBJ1-4, with 7 nucleotides matching TRBD1. Germline CDR1 and CDR2: MNHEY and SMNVEV (reference sequence). The J segment lost 8 bases and the V segment lost 5 bases, leaving 8 bases of the junction unmatched. This CDR3 region has 14 residues. The CDR3 bases are TGTGCCAGCAGTCCCGGGACAGTGGTAGAAAAACTGTTTTTT. Translating gives CASSPGTVVEKLFF.

The chain links TRBV7-8 to TRBJ1-1; 8 nucleotides line up with TRBD1. The CDR3 is 13 residues long. Germline CDR1 SGHVS, CDR2 FQNEAQ. V was pared by 4 bases and J by 6 bases, with 4 bases of the junction left unmatched. CDR3 sequence: CASSSDRDAEAFF. The DNA for the CDR3 is TGTGCCAGCAGCTCGGACAGGGATGCTGAAGCTTTCTTT.

This rearrangement joins TRBV28 to TRBJ2-7, with a weak D call TRBD2 (6 bases). V shed 10 bases and J shed 2 bases, with 12 bases lying between them. The CDR3 totals 12 residues. The V gene's germline CDR1 is MDHEN and CDR2 SYDVKM. The CDR3, as DNA: TGTGCCACCCGCGGGGTCCCCTACGAGCAGTACTTC. This encodes CATRGVPYEQYF.

This chain connects TRBV6-1 to TRBJ2-7; D is perhaps TRBD2 (5 bases). There are 14 residues in the CDR3. V was trimmed by 6 bases and J by 2 bases, leaving 14 bases between them. Germline V gene sequence: CDR1 MNHNS, CDR2 SASEGT. The CDR3 region is CASRSARAPYEQYF. In DNA form, the CDR3 reads TGTGCCAGCAGGTCGGCGCGGGCCCCCTACGAGCAGTACTTC.

This clone appeared once. V gene TRBV9 combines with J gene TRBJ2-5; the match to TRBD2 covers 11 bases. V shed 4 bases, J shed 0 bases, and the junction held 8 bases outside the gene matches. Germline CDR1 reads SGDLS; CDR2 reads YYNGEE. The CDR3 spans 17 residues. The CDR3 spells CASSPWPGLADQETQYF. The CDR3 DNA reads as TGTGCCAGCAGCCCTTGGCCGGGACTAGCGGACCAAGAGACCCAGTACTTC.

The chain combines TRBV7-9 with TRBJ2-7, with 9 positions matching TRBD2. J lost 2 bases, V lost 5 bases, and 7 bases had no gene match. Germline V gives CDR1 SEHNR, CDR2 FQNEAQ (reference sequence). This CDR3 contains 15 residues. CDR3 coding DNA: TGTGCCAGCAGCCATCTCGGGACTAGCCCCTACGAGCAGTACTTC. Residues: CASSHLGTSPYEQYF.

Here the CDR3 DNA reads TGTGCCAGCAGCTCATACCAGGGAAATCAGGGTAATCAGCCCCAGCATTTT. This translates into CASSSYQGNQGNQPQHF. The V and J genes are TRBV7-9 and TRBJ1-5; tentative D call: TRBD1 (5 bases). Trimming left V 4 bases short and J 4 bases short, with 20 bases between. Germline CDR1 SEHNR, CDR2 FQNEAQ (reference sequence). The CDR3 is 17 amino acids. The entire variable domain, with the rest obtained from reference TRBV7-9 and TRBJ1-5, is as follows: DTGVSQNPRHKITKRGQNVTFRCDPISEHNRLYWYRQTLGQGPEFLTYFQNEAQLEKSRLLSDRFSAERPKGSFSTLEIQRTEQGDSAMYLCASSSYQGNQGNQPQHFGDGTRLSIL.

This clone was observed once. The V gene is TRBV7-2, the J gene TRBJ2-2; D may be TRBD2 (5 bases). Trimming took 6 bases from V and 5 from J, leaving 10 bases between them. The germline V gene has CDR1 SGHTA and CDR2 FQGNSA. The CDR3 has 13 amino acids. CDR3 in DNA: TGTGCCAGCAGGACCCGGGGTACCGGGGAGCTGTTTTTT. Protein product: CASRTRGTGELFF.

This chain links TRBV5-1 with TRBJ2-3; TRBD1 might be the D (6 bases). Trimming took 5 bases from V and 4 from J, leaving 17 bases between them. Germline lookup yields CDR1 SGHRS and CDR2 YFSETQ. The CDR3 runs 15 residues. Here the CDR3 reads CASSSGQPISDTQYF. DNA for the CDR3: TGCGCCAGCAGTTCCGGACAGCCAATTTCAGATACGCAGTATTTT.

The J gene is TRBJ1-5, the V gene TRBV19, with 10 bases matching TRBD1. Germline values: CDR1 LNHDA, CDR2 SQIVND (reference sequence). V was clipped by 4 bases and J by 7 bases; unmatched bases: 10. The CDR3 loop spans 16 amino acids. CDR3 residues: CASSTTGTGEGQPQHF. The CDR3 DNA sequence: TGTGCCAGTAGTACAACCGGGACAGGGGAGGGCCAGCCCCAGCATTTT.

The V and J genes are TRBV5-1 and TRBJ2-5, with 8 bases lining up with TRBD2. The V gene's germline CDR1 is SGHRS and CDR2 YFSETQ. Germline trimming cut 4 bases from V and 3 bases from J; bases unmatched to any gene: 8. The CDR3 has 15 residues. This chain's CDR3 is CASSRGTRTEETQYF. CDR3 DNA sequence: TGCGCCAGCAGCCGCGGGACTAGGACTGAAGAGACCCAGTACTTC.

The chain couples TRBV6-5 to TRBJ2-7; 7 bases are shared with TRBD2. Germline lookup yields CDR1 MNHEY and CDR2 SVGAGI. Trimming took 5 bases from V and 12 from J; bases not matched to a gene: 19. The CDR3 runs 15 residues. Here the CDR3 DNA reads TGTGCCAGCAGTCGCGAGACTAGCTCGTTTTCTGTTCGGTACTTC. It is translated as CASSRETSSFSVRYF.

This clone appeared a single time. This sequence joins TRBV7-2 and TRBJ1-1; D remains ambiguous. The CDR3 extends over 15 amino acids. Germline CDR1 is SGHTA and CDR2 is FQGNSA. Trimming left V 4 bases short and J 1 base short, with 13 bases between. The CDR3 reads CASSSAGIPNTEAFF. The CDR3 DNA reads TGTGCCAGCAGCTCCGCGGGTATACCGAACACTGAAGCTTTCTTT.

This clone was counted once. The V gene is TRBV5-1, the J gene TRBJ2-6; no definite D call. Trimming took off 3 bases at V and 1 base at J, with 8 bases between the two ends. Germline V gene data show CDR1 as SGHRS and CDR2 as YFSETQ. This CDR3 is built from 15 residues. This CDR3 is CASSSRSSGANVLTF. In DNA form, the CDR3 reads TGCGCCAGCAGCTCTCGGAGTTCTGGGGCCAACGTCCTGACTTTC.

The chain couples TRBV21-1 to TRBJ1-2; TRBD1 is the table's D call, not checked against the DNA. TRBV21-1 is annotated as a pseudogene. CDR3 length equals 17 residues. CDR3 residues: CASSKTLWGQGVYGYTF. The CDR3 nucleotides read TGTGCCAGCAGCAAAACGCTTTGGGGACAGGGTGTCTATGGCTACACCTTC.

The chain is built from TRBV7-3 and TRBJ2-7; 8 nucleotides match TRBD2. CDR3 length: 12 amino acids. CDR1 is SGHTA and CDR2 is FQGTGA in the germline V gene. With 11 bases clipped from V and 1 base from J, the junction kept 4 bases outside the gene matches. As DNA, the CDR3 is TGTGCCCGGGGGGGTCCTTCCTACGAGCAGTACTTC. Translation gives CARGGPSYEQYF.

CDR3 loop: CASSIRRGEQYF. The CDR3 bases are TGTGCCAGTAGTATTAGACGAGGGGAGCAGTACTTC. This chain connects TRBV19 to TRBJ2-7; perhaps TRBD2 as D (5 bases). In germline, CDR1 is LNHDA, CDR2 SQIVND (reference sequence). Trimming cost V 3 bases and J 7 bases, with 10 bases left between them. This CDR3 spans 12 amino acids. The whole variable domain, filled in from reference TRBV19 and TRBJ2-7, reads DGGITQSPKYLFRKEGQNVTLSCEQNLNHDAMYWYRQDPGQGLRLIYYSQIVNDFQKGDIAEGYSVSREKKESFPLTVTSAQKNPTAFYLCASSIRRGEQYFGPGTRLTVT.

V and J are TRBV25-1 and TRBJ2-7; 11 bases line up with TRBD2. The CDR3 sequence is 16 residues long. J gave up 7 bases and V 2 bases, and 10 bases lay outside the gene matches. Germline loops: CDR1 MGHDK, CDR2 SYGVNS. CDR3 amino acids: CASSEGASSGRREQYF. CDR3 DNA sequence: TGTGCCAGCAGTGAAGGGGCCTCTAGCGGGAGGCGAGAGCAGTACTTC.

This chain links TRBV11-1 with TRBJ1-4; possibly TRBD1 for D (6 bases). Per the germline V gene, CDR1 is SGHAT and CDR2 is FQDESV (reference sequence). V shed 5 bases and J shed 5 bases, with 18 bases lying between them. CDR3 length: 16 amino acids. The DNA of the CDR3 is TGTGCCAGCAGCCCAGGCCTCGGGACACACAATGAAAAACTGTTTTTT. Its protein product is CASSPGLGTHNEKLFF.

V gene TRBV7-2 combines with J gene TRBJ2-2; possibly TRBD1 for D (5 bases). V was cut by 5 bases and J by 1 base, with 8 bases left in between. The CDR3 runs to 14 residues. Germline V gene lookup returns CDR1 SGHTA and CDR2 FQGNSA. This chain's CDR3 is CASSPGQNTGELFF. The CDR3 DNA is TGTGCCAGCAGCCCCGGACAGAACACCGGGGAGCTGTTTTTT.

J is TRBJ1-1 and V is TRBV4-1; D not certain. The CDR3 has 17 residues. From germline, CDR1 is MGHRA and CDR2 YSYEKL. Trimming removed 0 bases at V and 3 bases at J, with 17 bases between. CDR3 DNA: TGCGCCAGCAGCCAAGATTTAGCCACCCTGGTGCACACTGAAGCTTTCTTT. Protein product: CASSQDLATLVHTEAFF.

The rearrangement uses TRBV7-2 and TRBJ2-3; 13 bases agree with TRBD2. The CDR3 runs to 15 residues. J lost 14 bases, V lost 1 base, and 9 bases had no gene match. CDR1 and CDR2 from the germline V gene are SGHTA and FQGNSA. CDR3 in DNA: TGTGCCAGCAGCTTAGGCGGGACTAGCGGGACCATGAGGTATTTT. Translation: CASSLGGTSGTMRYF.

The chain joins TRBV7-9 to TRBJ2-5, with D perhaps matching TRBD1 (5 bases). The DNA matches TRBJ2-7 better at its end, which makes the J call doubtful. Germline values: CDR1 SEHNR, CDR2 FQNEAQ (reference sequence). CDR3 length: 15 residues. CDR3 loop: CASSSQLDMSYEQYF. DNA for the CDR3: TGTGCCAGCAGCTCTCAACTGGACATGAGCTACGAGCAGTACTTC.

This clone was picked up a small number of times. The chain couples TRBV5-4 to TRBJ2-7, with 11 bases aligning to TRBD2. The CDR3 contains 14 residues. The ends lost 1 base at V and 5 bases at J; junction bases unmatched: 2. Per the germline V gene, CDR1 is SGHNT and CDR2 is YYREEE (reference sequence). This CDR3 reads CASSLTSGRNEQYF. CDR3 coding DNA: TGTGCCAGCAGCTTGACTAGCGGGAGAAACGAGCAGTACTTC.

The chain carries TRBV5-4 and TRBJ2-5; TRBD2 aligns across 8 bases. From germline, CDR1 is SGHNT and CDR2 YYREEE (reference sequence). V shed 0 bases and J 6 bases; nucleotides not matched to a gene: 7. The CDR3 contains 15 residues. CDR3 protein: CASSLAGGPVQTQYF. The CDR3 coding sequence is TGTGCCAGCAGCTTGGCGGGGGGGCCAGTACAGACCCAGTACTTC.